This T cell receptor beta chain was sequenced in a study of identical twins. This clonotype showed up many times. Via MiXCR, TCRdb re-called the 5' RACE reads, giving one row per CDR3 protein. The table shows some 660,000 distinct CDR3 sequences, with 8% to 9% occurring only once. This sample was also put to use in a study of yellow fever vaccine responses in identical twins.

The sequencing sample was made of PBMCs. The TCR originated in a woman between 18 and 29 years old in good health.

CDR3 in amino acids: CASSQEPLAYNEQFF. The CDR3 DNA reads TGCGCCAGCAGCCAAGAGCCCCTAGCGTACAATGAGCAGTTCTTC. The chain uses TRBV4-1 and TRBJ2-1; D perhaps matches TRBD2 (6 bases). From germline, CDR1 is MGHRA and CDR2 YSYEKL. CDR3 length: 15 residues. Trimming stripped 0 bases from V and 4 bases from J, with 10 bases between.